Following are 23 T cell receptor beta chains from one sample sequenced in a study of PD-1 blockade in classical Hodgkin lymphoma. Sequencing used immunoSEQ multiplex PCR; TCRdb keeps in-frame clones, though not all of them. This sample carries about 30,000 clones, approximately 90% of them seen once, and the ten largest clones take 0.4% to 0.45%. Time point denoted: cycle 4 day 1 (C4D1), after more than five weeks of nivolumab. The patients all showed relapse after autologous stem cell transplantation, while their brentuximab vedotin exposure varied. Negative selection with magnetic separation was used to purify CD4+ T cells from thawed PBMCs. The input for sequencing was CD4+ T cells from blood, taken before the fourth cycle of nivolumab. Source of these receptors: a human donor with classical Hodgkin lymphoma.

This clone was counted a few times. The genes are TRBV7-9 and TRBJ2-2, with D perhaps being TRBD1 or TRBD2 (5 bases each). In germline, CDR1 is SEHNR, CDR2 FQNEAQ (reference sequence). This CDR3 is built from 13 residues. CDR3: CAPGPRNTGELFF. The CDR3 bases are TGTGCTCCGGGACCGAGAAACACCGGGGAGCTGTTTTTT.

J is TRBJ2-2 and V is TRBV19; 10 bases line up with TRBD1. J was trimmed by 5 bases and V by 5 bases; bases with no gene match: 5. CDR3 length equals 15 residues. Germline V gene sequence: CDR1 LNHDA, CDR2 SQIVND (reference sequence). The CDR3 is CASSPRDRGTGELFF. CDR3 nucleotides: TGTGCCAGTAGTCCCCGGGACAGGGGTACCGGGGAGCTGTTTTTT.

The chain uses TRBV19 and TRBJ2-2, with D tentatively TRBD2 (6 bases). Per the germline V gene, CDR1 is LNHDA and CDR2 is SQIVND (reference sequence). V dropped 3 bases and J dropped 1 base, with 12 bases sitting between them. The CDR3 has 16 amino acids. CDR3 nucleotides: TGTGCCAGTAGTATTTACGGAGGGGAGAACACCGGGGAGCTGTTTTTT. It is translated as CASSIYGGENTGELFF.

The chain employs TRBV15 and TRBJ2-7; TRBD1 or TRBD2 may be the D gene (5 bases each). Germline CDR1 and CDR2: LNHNV and YYDKDF (reference sequence). CDR3 length: 14 amino acids. Trimming took 4 bases from V and 3 from J, leaving 13 bases between them. Here the CDR3 DNA reads TGTGCCACCAGCACCCCGGGACGGGACTACGAGCAGTACTTC. It codes for CATSTPGRDYEQYF. Drawing the rest from reference TRBV15 and TRBJ2-7, the complete variable domain is DAMVIQNPRYQVTQFGKPVTLSCSQTLNHNVMYWYQQKSSQAPKLLFHYYDKDFNNEADTPDNFQSRRPNTSFCFLDIRSPGLGDTAMYLCATSTPGRDYEQYFGPGTRLTVT.

The chain employs TRBV28 and TRBJ1-2, with a possible D match to TRBD1 (6 bases). V shed 3 bases and J shed 2 bases, with 13 bases lying between them. Germline V lookup: CDR1 MDHEN, CDR2 SYDVKM. The CDR3 extends over 15 amino acids. CDR3 DNA: TGTGCCAGCAGTTTCCCGACAGGAGCGAACTATGGCTACACCTTC. Translating gives CASSFPTGANYGYTF.

V and J are TRBV28 and TRBJ2-7, with a tentative D call TRBD1 (6 bases). The CDR3 runs to 13 residues. V lost 10 bases and J lost 3, with 16 bases in between. Germline assignment: CDR1 MDHEN and CDR2 SYDVKM. The CDR3 spells CATTDSGNYEQYF. The CDR3 nucleotides read TGTGCCACTACGGACAGTGGTAACTACGAGCAGTACTTC.

The chain recombines TRBV18 with TRBJ1-5; TRBD1 matches 7 bases. The CDR3 sequence is 13 residues long. V lost 3 bases and J lost 6; bases outside the gene matches: 2. Germline CDR1 is KGHSH and CDR2 is LQKENI. CDR3 DNA sequence: TGTGCCAGCTCACCCGACAGGGTTCAGCCCCAGCATTTT. Protein product: CASSPDRVQPQHF.

The V gene is TRBV9, the J gene TRBJ1-1; D may be TRBD1 (6 bases). With 4 bases removed from V and 5 bases from J, the gap between germline ends came to 15 bases. Germline V gene sequence: CDR1 SGDLS, CDR2 YYNGEE. This CDR3 has 14 residues. In DNA, the CDR3 is TGTGCCAGCAGCCATCTGGGGGCTTGGACTGAAGCTTTCTTT. This codes for CASSHLGAWTEAFF.

This chain connects TRBV5-8 to TRBJ2-1; D may be TRBD1 (6 bases). This CDR3 has 17 residues. Germline loops: CDR1 SGHTS, CDR2 YDEGEE. Trimming left V 4 bases short and J 3 bases short, with 20 bases between. This chain's CDR3 is CASSVFTRTESYNEQFF. CDR3 bases: TGTGCCAGCAGCGTGTTTACGAGGACAGAGAGCTACAATGAGCAGTTCTTC.

The chain has TRBV4-2 and TRBJ2-1; 10 nucleotides agree with TRBD2. The CDR3 has 15 residues. V was clipped by 4 bases and J by 5 bases; unmatched bases: 5. Germline-derived CDR1 and CDR2 are LGHNA and YNFKEQ. CDR3 nucleotide sequence: TGTGCCAGCAGCCCCGGACTAGCGGTAAACAATGAGCAGTTCTTC. Its translation: CASSPGLAVNNEQFF.

This rearrangement joins TRBV28 to TRBJ1-5, with 10 bases identical to TRBD1. CDR1 is MDHEN and CDR2 is SYDVKM in the germline V gene. The CDR3 has 19 residues. The trim removed 6 bases at V and 1 base at J, leaving 15 bases unmatched. In DNA, the CDR3 is TGTGCCAGCAGCCGGTTCGAGGGACAGGGGCTGGCAAGCAATCAGCCCCAGCATTTT. It codes for CASSRFEGQGLASNQPQHF. Filled out from reference TRBV28 and TRBJ1-5, the complete variable domain reads DVKVTQSSRYLVKRTGEKVFLECVQDMDHENMFWYRQDPGLGLRLIYFSYDVKMKEKGDIPEGYSVSREKKERFSLILESASTNQTSMYLCASSRFEGQGLASNQPQHFGDGTRLSIL.

The chain has TRBV6-5 and TRBJ1-1, with 7 bases aligning to TRBD1. This CDR3 is built from 13 residues. Trimming at V came to 6 bases and at J to 4 bases, leaving 5 bases not matched to a gene. Germline CDR1 MNHEY, CDR2 SVGAGI. The CDR3, as DNA: TGTGCCAGCAGGCGACAGGGAGGCACTGAAGCTTTCTTT. Its protein is CASRRQGGTEAFF.

The J gene is TRBJ2-1, the V gene TRBV10-3; D is unresolved. The V end was cut by 6 bases, the J end by 2 bases, with 14 bases between. The germline V gene encodes CDR1 ENHRY and CDR2 SYGVKD. This CDR3 is built from 15 residues. CDR3 in DNA: TGTGCCATCAGCCCCGGGCCCTGGACCTACAATGAGCAGTTCTTC. Amino acids: CAISPGPWTYNEQFF.

This CDR3 reads CASSLAGGPYEQYF. CDR3 DNA: TGTGCCAGCAGCTTAGCGGGAGGGCCTTACGAGCAGTACTTC. This chain joins TRBV7-2 and TRBJ2-7; 7 bases are shared with TRBD2. Germline-derived CDR1 and CDR2 are SGHTA and FQGNSA. The CDR3 loop spans 14 amino acids. V shed 0 bases and J 4 bases; nucleotides not matched to a gene: 3.

This sequence joins TRBV5-1 and TRBJ1-5; D is uncertain. V shed 0 bases and J shed 5 bases, with 9 bases lying between them. The CDR3 is 14 residues long. CDR1 is SGHRS, CDR2 YFSETQ, per germline. As DNA, the CDR3 is TGCGCCAGCAGCTTGGGTTCCGGGGATCAGCCCCAGCATTTT. Its protein is CASSLGSGDQPQHF.

V gene TRBV4-2 combines with J gene TRBJ2-3; D is unresolved. Trimming stripped 0 bases from V and 0 bases from J, with 10 bases between. This CDR3 comprises 16 residues. In germline, CDR1 is LGHNA, CDR2 YNFKEQ. The CDR3 DNA reads as TGTGCCAGCAGCCAAGATTTGGCCAGGAGCACAGATACGCAGTATTTT. Amino acid sequence: CASSQDLARSTDTQYF.

This clone was recorded a few times. This sequence joins TRBV5-4 and TRBJ1-6, with TRBD1 matching 10 bases. Germline V lookup: CDR1 SGHNT, CDR2 YYREEE (reference sequence). CDR3 length: 16 amino acids. V was clipped by 1 base and J by 7 bases; unmatched bases: 5. Here the CDR3 DNA reads TGTGCCAGCAGCTTGTATTCGGGACAGGGGAATTCACCCCTCCACTTT. Its translation: CASSLYSGQGNSPLHF. Full variable domain (missing parts from reference TRBV5-4 and TRBJ1-6): ETGVTQSPTHLIKTRGQQVTLRCSSQSGHNTVSWYQQALGQGPQFIFQYYREEENGRGNFPPRFSGLQFPNYSSELNVNALELDDSALYLCASSLYSGQGNSPLHFGNGTRLTVT.

This clone was counted a single time. The chain combines TRBV28 with TRBJ1-6, with 7 bases identical to TRBD1. The V segment lost 2 bases and the J segment 9 bases; nucleotides outside the gene matches: 13. CDR3 length: 17 amino acids. The germline gives CDR1 MDHEN, CDR2 SYDVKM. The CDR3: CASSLIPLTGLSSPLHF. As DNA, the CDR3 is TGTGCCAGCAGTTTAATTCCCCTGACAGGGTTAAGTTCACCCCTCCACTTT.

This rearrangement joins TRBV20-1 to TRBJ2-5; D is undetermined. CDR3 length: 10 amino acids. Per germline, CDR1 DFQATT and CDR2 SNEGSKA (reference sequence). Trimming stripped 2 bases from V and 2 bases from J, with 0 bases between. CDR3 DNA sequence: TGCAGTGCTAGACAAGAGACCCAGTACTTC. This gives the protein CSARQETQYF.

The chain employs TRBV28 and TRBJ2-5, with no clear D. V was cut by 3 bases and J by 2 bases, with 13 bases left in between. The CDR3 runs to 15 residues. Per germline, CDR1 MDHEN and CDR2 SYDVKM. Here the CDR3 DNA reads TGTGCCAGCAGTTTGCAAACGAGCAGGCAAGAGACCCAGTACTTC. Protein product: CASSLQTSRQETQYF.

This chain joins TRBV30 and TRBJ1-2; D is possibly TRBD1 (6 bases). Trimming removed 1 base at V and 4 bases at J, with 13 bases between. The CDR3 runs 14 residues. CDR1 and CDR2 from the germline V gene are GTSNPN and SVGIG (reference sequence). CDR3 bases: TGTGCCTGGAGTGAGAGGGGGGCGGGCTATGGCTACACCTTC. This translates into CAWSERGAGYGYTF.

The chain recombines TRBV4-1 with TRBJ1-4; D call uncertain. V lost 4 bases and J 0 bases, leaving 15 bases between the germline ends. Germline V gene lookup returns CDR1 MGHRA and CDR2 YSYEKL. The CDR3 sequence is 17 residues long. DNA for the CDR3: TGCGCCAGCAGCCGCACCGAGTCCTTCGCAACTAATGAAAAACTGTTTTTT. As protein: CASSRTESFATNEKLFF.

On this clone: The sample contains more than one DNA sequence encoding this CDR3. V usage is TRBV27 and J usage is TRBJ1-1; D not resolved. Between the trimmed V and J ends, which lost 2 bases and 2 bases, there was a span of 6 bases. The length of the CDR3 is 13 residues. Germline CDR1 MNHEY, CDR2 SMNVEV (reference sequence). CDR3 sequence: CASSLTENTEAFF. The CDR3 DNA reads TGTGCCAGCAGTTTAACAGAAAACACTGAAGCTTTCTTT.